Below are 16 T cell receptor beta chains sequenced from a single sample in a study of high-grade serous ovarian cancer treatment subgroups. Only in-frame clones appear in the TCRdb table, and some are missing; sequencing was by immunoSEQ multiplex PCR. The data show more than 35,000 clones, 70% to 80% seen once. Tumor tissue was taken before any definitive surgery or chemotherapy was given. Sample: tumor tissue. The receptors originated from a human donor with high-grade serous ovarian cancer.

V usage is TRBV5-6 and J usage is TRBJ2-7; 8 bases are a match to TRBD2. The J segment lost 4 bases and the V segment lost 5 bases, leaving 5 bases of the junction unmatched. The CDR3 runs to 13 residues. Germline lookup yields CDR1 SGHDT and CDR2 YYEEEE. The CDR3 DNA reads TGTGCCAGCAGTTTAGCGGGGTTATACGAGCAGTACTTC. Protein product: CASSLAGLYEQYF.

CDR3 DNA: TGCAGCGTTGACAGGGAGGGTACCGGGGAGCTGTTTTTT. Translation gives CSVDREGTGELFF. The J gene is TRBJ2-2, the V gene TRBV29-1; the match to TRBD2 covers 7 bases. Germline CDR1 reads SQVTM; CDR2 reads ANQGSEA. This CDR3 has 13 amino acids. With V trimmed by 3 bases and J by 5 bases, 3 bases remained unmatched.

The J gene is TRBJ2-1, the V gene TRBV9; 13 positions match TRBD2. The V gene end was trimmed by 3 bases and the J gene end by 8 bases; junction bases not matched to a gene: 8. CDR1 SGDLS and CDR2 YYNGEE come from the germline V gene. The CDR3 has 16 residues. CDR3 DNA sequence: TGTGCCAGCAGCGCGGCCCGGACTAGCGGGAGCGATGAGCAGTTCTTC. Translated, it gives CASSAARTSGSDEQFF.

The chain has TRBV5-1 and TRBJ2-1, with D perhaps matching TRBD1 (6 bases). The CDR3 totals 14 residues. From germline, CDR1 is SGHRS and CDR2 YFSETQ. Trimming left V 4 bases short and J 4 bases short, with 12 bases between. The CDR3 here is CASSLGGVYNEQFF. For the CDR3, the DNA is TGCGCCAGCAGCCTAGGGGGAGTGTACAATGAGCAGTTCTTC. The full variable domain, with the rest looked up from reference TRBV5-1 and TRBJ2-1, is KAGVTQTPRYLIKTRGQQVTLSCSPISGHRSVSWYQQTPGQGLQFLFEYFSETQRNKGNFPGRFSGRQFSNSRSEMNVSTLELGDSALYLCASSLGGVYNEQFFGPGTRLTVL.

The gene calls are TRBV4-1 and TRBJ2-5; 9 nucleotides line up with TRBD2. From germline, CDR1 is MGHRA and CDR2 YSYEKL. The CDR3 covers 17 residues. After removal of 0 bases from V and 5 bases from J, the junction contained 10 bases not matched to a gene. Here the CDR3 reads CASSQDMVAGVVETQYF. In DNA form, the CDR3 reads TGCGCCAGCAGCCAAGATATGGTAGCGGGAGTCGTGGAGACCCAGTACTTC.

The rearrangement joins TRBV28 to TRBJ1-4; 8 bases match TRBD1. Looked up from germline, CDR1 is MDHEN and CDR2 is SYDVKM. The length of the CDR3 is 14 residues. J was trimmed by 7 bases and V by 7 bases; bases with no gene match: 8. The CDR3 nucleotides are TGTGCCAGCACCATTGGACAGGGCACTGAAAAACTGTTTTTT. Translation: CASTIGQGTEKLFF. The whole variable domain, filled in from reference TRBV28 and TRBJ1-4, reads DVKVTQSSRYLVKRTGEKVFLECVQDMDHENMFWYRQDPGLGLRLIYFSYDVKMKEKGDIPEGYSVSREKKERFSLILESASTNQTSMYLCASTIGQGTEKLFFGSGTQLSVL.

The gene calls are TRBV27 and TRBJ1-2, with D unclear. The CDR3 loop spans 15 amino acids. V lost 3 bases to trimming and J lost 4 bases, with 15 bases between them. Looked up from germline, CDR1 is MNHEY and CDR2 is SMNVEV (reference sequence). DNA for the CDR3: TGTGCCAGCAGTTTGATAGGGAATAGTGGCTATGGCTACACCTTC. Its translation: CASSLIGNSGYGYTF.

CDR3 protein: CASSQSGSQDEQYF. The CDR3 DNA follows: TGTGCCAGCAGTCAGAGCGGGAGTCAGGACGAGCAGTACTTC. The chain is built from TRBV11-2 and TRBJ2-7; TRBD2 agrees at 8 bases. The CDR3 is 14 amino acids. CDR1 is SGHAT and CDR2 is FQNNGV in the germline V gene. V lost 6 bases to trimming and J lost 5 bases; unmatched junction nucleotides: 9. Combining the CDR3 with reference TRBV11-2 and TRBJ2-7 gives the whole variable domain EAGVAQSPRYKIIEKRQSVAFWCNPISGHATLYWYQQILGQGPKLLIQFQNNGVVDDSQLPKDRFSAERLKGVDSTLKIQPAKLEDSAVYLCASSQSGSQDEQYFGPGTRLTVT.

The J gene is TRBJ2-5, the V gene TRBV5-8; D uncertain. CDR1 and CDR2 from the germline V gene are SGHTS and YDEGEE. CDR3 size: 16 residues. Trimming took off 4 bases at V and 2 bases at J, with 18 bases between the two ends. CDR3 region: CASSTRNWVQQETQYF. The CDR3 nucleotides are TGTGCCAGCAGCACCAGGAATTGGGTTCAGCAAGAGACCCAGTACTTC.

The genes are TRBV30 and TRBJ2-7; D may correspond to TRBD1 or TRBD2 (5 bases each). Trimming removed 4 bases from V and 3 bases from J, with 16 bases in between. The CDR3 loop spans 14 amino acids. The germline gives CDR1 GTSNPN, CDR2 SVGIG (reference sequence). The CDR3 DNA is TGTGCCTGGACCGGATTGGGGACCCTCTACGAGCAGTACTTC. Translation gives CAWTGLGTLYEQYF.

The rearrangement links TRBV6-1 to TRBJ2-1; D ambiguous. V was pared by 1 base and J by 5 bases, with 24 bases between. Germline V gives CDR1 MNHNS, CDR2 SASEGT. The CDR3 length is 19 residues. This CDR3 is CASSEDFTLRFLRNNEQFF. The CDR3 DNA sequence: TGTGCCAGCAGTGAAGACTTTACGTTGAGGTTCTTGAGGAACAATGAGCAGTTCTTC.

The chain combines TRBV7-9 with TRBJ2-1; TRBD2 aligns across 8 bases. The V gene's germline CDR1 is SEHNR and CDR2 FQNEAQ (reference sequence). Unmatched junction bases numbered 12, after V lost 3 bases and J lost 8 bases. There are 16 residues in the CDR3. CDR3 sequence: CASSFPPKTSAYEQFF. CDR3 bases: TGTGCCAGCAGCTTCCCACCGAAGACTAGCGCGTATGAGCAGTTCTTC. The full variable domain, rest sourced from reference TRBV7-9 and TRBJ2-1, is DTGVSQNPRHKITKRGQNVTFRCDPISEHNRLYWYRQTLGQGPEFLTYFQNEAQLEKSRLLSDRFSAERPKGSFSTLEIQRTEQGDSAMYLCASSFPPKTSAYEQFFGPGTRLTVL.

This clone was seen more than once but under ten times. J is TRBJ1-2 and V is TRBV7-9; D is uncertain. Germline V gene data show CDR1 as SEHNR and CDR2 as FQNEAQ (reference sequence). CDR3 size: 12 residues. V lost 0 bases, J lost 5 bases, and 4 bases lay in between. CDR3 DNA sequence: TGTGCCAGCAGCTTAGCAGGGTATGGCTACACCTTC. Amino acid sequence: CASSLAGYGYTF.

The chain joins TRBV5-5 to TRBJ2-2, with 14 bases fitting TRBD2. V trimming: 10 bases; J trimming: 5 bases; junction bases outside the gene matches: 7. CDR1 and CDR2 from the germline V gene are SGHKS and YYEKEE (reference sequence). This CDR3 contains 15 residues. CDR3 loop: CAAGGLAGVTGELFF. CDR3 in DNA: TGTGCCGCCGGGGGACTAGCGGGAGTTACCGGGGAGCTGTTTTTT.

The rearrangement links TRBV4-1 to TRBJ1-5, with D hard to call. Per the germline V gene, CDR1 is MGHRA and CDR2 is YSYEKL. V was pared by 0 bases and J by 2 bases, with 8 bases between. The CDR3 runs to 15 residues. The CDR3 here is CASSQDIGRNQPQHF. The DNA of the CDR3 is TGCGCCAGCAGCCAAGATATAGGACGCAATCAGCCCCAGCATTTT.

The gene calls are TRBV25-1 and TRBJ1-1; perhaps TRBD1 as D (5 bases). Per germline, CDR1 MGHDK and CDR2 SYGVNS. V was shortened by 4 bases and J by 7 bases, with 7 bases between the two germline ends. CDR3 size: 11 residues. The CDR3 is CASSVGLEAFF. In nucleotides, the CDR3 is TGTGCCAGCAGTGTGGGGCTTGAAGCTTTCTTT.